This record covers a single T cell receptor beta chain. As yet, its antigen is unknown. These data belong to a study of siplizumab effects on memory and regulatory T cells. General study findings and limits: The alloresponse seemed to draw substantially on naive T cells, which appeared more diverse than memory cells.

V lost 4 bases to trimming and J lost 7 bases, with 7 bases between them. This CDR3 has 11 amino acids. The germline CDR1 and CDR2 sequences are LNHDA and SQIVND (reference sequence). Clones were read by immunoSEQ multiplex PCR, and TCRdb kept only the in-frame ones, dropping some. The repertoire consists of some 75,000 clones, with around 93% occurring once and the leading ten covering 5%. The TCR comes from a human donor in good health. The chain joins TRBV19 to TRBJ1-1; D not certain. The sample was CD8+ T cells sorted from blood. The CDR3 sequence: CASSKNSEAFF. In nucleotides, the CDR3 is TGTGCCAGTAGTAAAAATAGTGAAGCTTTCTTT.